This T cell receptor beta chain was recovered during a study of blood T cells in healthy people across ages. A second PCR of 7 to 11 cycles used a sample-barcoded 5' primer and a J-beta primer mix. MiXCR was run by TCRdb on the 5' RACE reads, yielding one entry per CDR3 protein. This table holds hundreds of thousands of distinct CDR3 sequences, 58% found once. This CDR3 has 13 amino acids. CDR1 SQVTM and CDR2 ANQGSEA come from the germline V gene. With 7 bases removed from V and 4 bases from J, the gap between germline ends came to 14 bases. Drawing of peripheral blood yielded about 9.6 milliliters from each donor.

The sample taken for sequencing was blood. The receptor was derived from a man between 60 and 70 years old in good health. The V gene is TRBV29-1, the J gene TRBJ1-5; possibly TRBD1 for D (5 bases). As DNA, the CDR3 is TGCAGCGCCAAACGGGGGGAAAATCAGCCCCAGCATTTT. This sequence encodes CSAKRGENQPQHF.